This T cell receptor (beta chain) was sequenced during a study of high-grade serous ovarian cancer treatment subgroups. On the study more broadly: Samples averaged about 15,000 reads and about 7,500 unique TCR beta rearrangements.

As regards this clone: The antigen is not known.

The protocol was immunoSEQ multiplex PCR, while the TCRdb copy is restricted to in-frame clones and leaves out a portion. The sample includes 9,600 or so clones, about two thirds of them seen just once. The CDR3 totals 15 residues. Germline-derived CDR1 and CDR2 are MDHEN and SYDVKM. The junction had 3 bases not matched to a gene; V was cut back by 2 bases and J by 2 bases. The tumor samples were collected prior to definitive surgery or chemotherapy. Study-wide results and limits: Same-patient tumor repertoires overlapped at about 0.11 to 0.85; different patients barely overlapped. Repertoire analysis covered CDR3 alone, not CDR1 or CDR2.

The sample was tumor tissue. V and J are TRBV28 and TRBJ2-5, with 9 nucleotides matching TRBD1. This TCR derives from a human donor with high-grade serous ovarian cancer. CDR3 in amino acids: CASSLLGQGQETQYF. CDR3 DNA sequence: TGTGCCAGCAGTTTACTTGGACAGGGGCAAGAGACCCAGTACTTC.